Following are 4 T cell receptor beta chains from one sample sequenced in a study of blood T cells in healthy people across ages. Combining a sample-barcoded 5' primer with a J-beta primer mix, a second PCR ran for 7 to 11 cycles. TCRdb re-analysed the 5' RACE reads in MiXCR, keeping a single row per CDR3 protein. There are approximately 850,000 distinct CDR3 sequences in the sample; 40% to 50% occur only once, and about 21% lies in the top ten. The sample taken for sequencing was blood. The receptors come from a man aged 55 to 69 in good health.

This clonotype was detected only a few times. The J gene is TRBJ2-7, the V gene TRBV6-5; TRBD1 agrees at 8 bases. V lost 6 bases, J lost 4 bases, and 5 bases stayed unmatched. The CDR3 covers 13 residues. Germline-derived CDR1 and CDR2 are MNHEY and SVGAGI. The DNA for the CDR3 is TGTGCCAGCAGGCCGACAGGGGCATACGAGCAGTACTTC. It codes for CASRPTGAYEQYF.

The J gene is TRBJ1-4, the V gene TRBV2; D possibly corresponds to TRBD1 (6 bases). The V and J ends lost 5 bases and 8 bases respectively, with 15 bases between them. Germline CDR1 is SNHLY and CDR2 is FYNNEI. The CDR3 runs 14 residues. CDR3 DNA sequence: TGTGCCAGCAGTCGGACAGCAAGCAAGGAAAAACTGTTTTTT. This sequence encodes CASSRTASKEKLFF.

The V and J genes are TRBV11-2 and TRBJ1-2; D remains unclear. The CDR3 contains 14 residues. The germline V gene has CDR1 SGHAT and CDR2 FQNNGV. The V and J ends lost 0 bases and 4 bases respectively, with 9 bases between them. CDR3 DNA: TGTGCCAGCAGCTTAGAAGGCGGATTCTATGGCTACACCTTC. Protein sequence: CASSLEGGFYGYTF.

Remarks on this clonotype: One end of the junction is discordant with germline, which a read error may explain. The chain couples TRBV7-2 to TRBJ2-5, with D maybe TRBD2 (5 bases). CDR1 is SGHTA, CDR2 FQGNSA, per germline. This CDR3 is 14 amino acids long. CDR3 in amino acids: CASSVAMRVETQYF. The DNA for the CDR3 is TGTGCCAGCAGCGTAGCTATGCGGGTGGAGACCCAGTACTTC.